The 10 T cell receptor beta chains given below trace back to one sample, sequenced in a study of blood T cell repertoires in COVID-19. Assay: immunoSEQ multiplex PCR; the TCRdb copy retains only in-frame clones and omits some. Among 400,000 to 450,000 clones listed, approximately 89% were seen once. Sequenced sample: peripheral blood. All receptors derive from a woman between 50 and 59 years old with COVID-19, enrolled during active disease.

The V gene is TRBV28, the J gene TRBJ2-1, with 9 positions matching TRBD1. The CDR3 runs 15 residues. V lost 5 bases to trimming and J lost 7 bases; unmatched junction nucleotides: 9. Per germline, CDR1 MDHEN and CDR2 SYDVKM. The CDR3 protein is CASSQQGALVNEQFF. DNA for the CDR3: TGTGCCAGCAGTCAACAGGGGGCGTTAGTTAATGAGCAGTTCTTC.

In DNA, the CDR3 is TGTGCCAGTAGCTCGGGGAGGGTATCAACTGGAAACACCATATATTTT. This codes for CASSSGRVSTGNTIYF. The V gene is TRBV19, the J gene TRBJ1-3; D gene unclear. The V and J ends lost 6 bases and 2 bases respectively, with 17 bases between them. From germline, CDR1 is LNHDA and CDR2 SQIVND (reference sequence). The CDR3 covers 16 residues.

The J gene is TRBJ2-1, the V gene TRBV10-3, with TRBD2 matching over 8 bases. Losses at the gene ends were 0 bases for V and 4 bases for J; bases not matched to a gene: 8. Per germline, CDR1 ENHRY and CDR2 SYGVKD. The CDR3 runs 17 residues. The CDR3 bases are TGTGCCATCAGTGAGTCCGAAGGCGGGGGGACTTACAATGAGCAGTTCTTC. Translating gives CAISESEGGGTYNEQFF.

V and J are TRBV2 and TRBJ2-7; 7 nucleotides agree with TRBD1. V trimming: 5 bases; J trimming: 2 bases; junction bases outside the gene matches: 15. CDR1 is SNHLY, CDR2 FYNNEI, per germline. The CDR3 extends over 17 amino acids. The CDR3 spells CASSPTRTGQAAYEQYF. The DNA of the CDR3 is TGTGCCAGCAGTCCTACTAGGACAGGCCAAGCCGCCTACGAGCAGTACTTC. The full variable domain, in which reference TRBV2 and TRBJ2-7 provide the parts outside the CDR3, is EPEVTQTPSHQVTQMGQEVILRCVPISNHLYFYWYRQILGQKVEFLVSFYNNEISEKSEIFDDQFSVERPDGSNFTLKIRSTKLEDSAMYFCASSPTRTGQAAYEQYFGPGTRLTVT.

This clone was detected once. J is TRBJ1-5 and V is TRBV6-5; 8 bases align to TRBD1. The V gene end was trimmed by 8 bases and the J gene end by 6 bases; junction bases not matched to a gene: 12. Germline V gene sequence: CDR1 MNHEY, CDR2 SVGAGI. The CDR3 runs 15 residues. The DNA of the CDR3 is TGTGCCAGCCACAGGGGGATAGCGGTTAGTCAGCCCCAGCATTTT. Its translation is CASHRGIAVSQPQHF.

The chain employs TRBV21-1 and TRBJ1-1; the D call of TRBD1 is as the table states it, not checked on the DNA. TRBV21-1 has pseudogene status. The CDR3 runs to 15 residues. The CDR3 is CASTEGPQGYTEAFF. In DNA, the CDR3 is TGTGCCAGCACCGAAGGGCCCCAGGGTTACACTGAAGCTTTCTTT.

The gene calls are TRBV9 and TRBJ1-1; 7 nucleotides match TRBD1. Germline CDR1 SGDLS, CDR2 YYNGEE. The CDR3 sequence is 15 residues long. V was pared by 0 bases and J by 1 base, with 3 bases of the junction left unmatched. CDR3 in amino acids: CASSVDGTENTEAFF. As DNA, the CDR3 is TGTGCCAGCAGCGTAGACGGGACAGAGAACACTGAAGCTTTCTTT.

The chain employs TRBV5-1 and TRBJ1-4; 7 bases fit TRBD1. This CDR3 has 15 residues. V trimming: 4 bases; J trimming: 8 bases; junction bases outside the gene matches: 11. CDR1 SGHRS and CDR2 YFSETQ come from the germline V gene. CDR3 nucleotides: TGCGCCAGCAGCCTTAGACAGGGTAGAGGAGAAAAACTGTTTTTT. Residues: CASSLRQGRGEKLFF.

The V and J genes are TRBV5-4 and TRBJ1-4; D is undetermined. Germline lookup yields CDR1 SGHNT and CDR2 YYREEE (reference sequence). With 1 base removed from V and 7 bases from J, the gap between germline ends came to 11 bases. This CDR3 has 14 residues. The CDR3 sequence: CASSLSGMGEKLFF. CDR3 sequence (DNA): TGTGCCAGCAGCTTGTCGGGGATGGGTGAAAAACTGTTTTTT.

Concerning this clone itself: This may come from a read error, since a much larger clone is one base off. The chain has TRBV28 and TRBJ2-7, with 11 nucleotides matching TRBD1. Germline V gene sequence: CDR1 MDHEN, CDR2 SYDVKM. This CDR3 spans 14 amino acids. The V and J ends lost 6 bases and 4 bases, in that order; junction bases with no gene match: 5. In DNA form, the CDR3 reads TGTGCCAGCAGCCCCGGGACAGGGGGGTACGAGCAGTACTTC. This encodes CASSPGTGGYEQYF. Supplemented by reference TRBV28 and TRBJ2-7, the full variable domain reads DVKVTQSSRYLVKRTGEKVFLECVQDMDHENMFWYRQDPGLGLRLIYFSYDVKMKEKGDIPEGYSVSREKKERFSLILESASTNQTSMYLCASSPGTGGYEQYFGPGTRLTVT.